The 3 T cell receptor beta chains below were found in one sample sequenced in a study of memory CD4+ T cells and cytomegalovirus serostatus (dated 2019 in TCRdb). Libraries were prepared through the immunoSEQ multiplex PCR assay. TCRdb's version of the immuneACCESS table is confined to in-frame rearrangements and falls short of the full clone set. An unresolved V gene accounts for under half of the shortfall where checked; the remainder is of unknown origin. Within this sample are 25,000 to 35,000 clones, with approximately 72% of them counted one time only. The ten largest make up about 0.66% of the sample. Single viable CD3+CD4+CD8-CD45RO+ cells were sorted as memory CD4+ T cells on a FACSAria II. What was sequenced was memory CD4+ T cells from blood. These receptor sequences come from an adult in good health and CMV-seronegative.

Regarding this clone: One junction end disagrees with the germline gene, perhaps due to a read error. The chain links TRBV7-2 to TRBJ2-3; TRBD2 agrees at 10 bases. The germline gives CDR1 SGHTA, CDR2 FQGNSA. The CDR3 is made up of 14 amino acids. The CDR3 is CASTLSGGADTQYF. Written as DNA, the CDR3 is TGTGCCAGCACCTTAAGCGGGGGGGCAGATACGCAGTATTTT.

The CDR3 loop is CASSRGTGSYEQYF. CDR3 coding DNA: TGCGCCAGCAGCAGAGGGACAGGGAGCTACGAGCAGTACTTC. The rearrangement links TRBV5-1 to TRBJ2-7; 9 positions agree with TRBD1. The junction had 5 bases not matched to a gene; V was cut back by 4 bases and J by 3 bases. Germline CDR1 is SGHRS and CDR2 is YFSETQ. The CDR3 totals 14 residues.

This sequence joins TRBV7-9 and TRBJ1-1; D not resolved. V was trimmed by 3 bases and J by 0 bases, leaving 8 bases between them. Germline-derived CDR1 and CDR2 are SEHNR and FQNEAQ (reference sequence). The CDR3 spans 14 residues. CDR3 bases: TGTGCCAGCAGCTTGGGAGGCCTGAACACTGAAGCTTTCTTT. It translates to CASSLGGLNTEAFF.